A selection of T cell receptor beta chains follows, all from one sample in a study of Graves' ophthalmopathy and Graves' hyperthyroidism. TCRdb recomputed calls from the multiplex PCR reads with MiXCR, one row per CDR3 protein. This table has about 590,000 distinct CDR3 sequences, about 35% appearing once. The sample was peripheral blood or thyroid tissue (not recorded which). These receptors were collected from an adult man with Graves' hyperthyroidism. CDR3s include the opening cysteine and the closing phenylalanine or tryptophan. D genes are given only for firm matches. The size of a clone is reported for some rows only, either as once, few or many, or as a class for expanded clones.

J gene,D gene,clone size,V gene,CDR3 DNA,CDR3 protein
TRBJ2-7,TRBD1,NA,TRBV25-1,TGTGCCATCAGCAGGACAGGGGGGGACTACGAGCAGTACTTC,CAISRTGGDYEQYF
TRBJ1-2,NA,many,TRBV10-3,TGTGCCACCAGGGTCGACTATGGCTACACCTTC,CATRVDYGYTF
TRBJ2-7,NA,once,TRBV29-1,TGCAGCGTTGAAGCCCAGGGGATCGTAGCCTACGAGCAGTACTTC,CSVEAQGIVAYEQYF
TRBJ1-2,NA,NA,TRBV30,TGTGCCTGGAGTACCCTCTTTCGTTATGGCTACACCTTC,CAWSTLFRYGYTF
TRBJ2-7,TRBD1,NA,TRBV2,TGTGCCACCGGGACAGGGATTAGCAACGAGCAGTACTTC,CATGTGISNEQYF
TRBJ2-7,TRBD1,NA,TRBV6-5,TGTGCCAGCAGTTGGGGACAGGCCCACGAGCAGTACTTC,CASSWGQAHEQYF
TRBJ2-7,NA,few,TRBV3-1,TGTGCCAGCAGCCAAGGAGACGGGGTCGAGCAGTACTTC,CASSQGDGVEQYF
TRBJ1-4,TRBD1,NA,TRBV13,TGTGCCAGCAGTGTCACAGGGGGAATTACCATTGAGGATAATGAAAAACTGTTTTTT,CASSVTGGITIEDNEKLFF
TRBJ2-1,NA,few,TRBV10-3,TGTGCCATGAGTGGGGGGACAACCTACAATGAGCAGTTCTTC,CAMSGGTTYNEQFF
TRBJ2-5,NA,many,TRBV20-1,TGCAGTGCCGGCAACCCCCAAGAGACCCAGTACTTC,CSAGNPQETQYF
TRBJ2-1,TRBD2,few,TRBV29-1,TGCAGCGTCGTCCGACTAGCGGGAAGTGGGGGTGAGCAGTTCTTC,CSVVRLAGSGGEQFF
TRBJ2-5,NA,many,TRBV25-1,TGTGCCAGCAGTGAACACGGCGAGGGTGAGACCCAGTACTTC,CASSEHGEGETQYF
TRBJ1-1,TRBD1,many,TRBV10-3,TGTGCCATCAGGGACAGGGGAGAAGGTACTGAAGCTTTCTTT,CAIRDRGEGTEAFF
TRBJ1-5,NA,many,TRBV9,TGTGCCAGCAGCGTAGAGGGGGTCAATCAGCCCCAGCATTTT,CASSVEGVNQPQHF
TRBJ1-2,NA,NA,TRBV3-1,TGTGCCAGCAGCCAAGAGGAGGGTTTGAACTATGGCTACACCTTC,CASSQEEGLNYGYTF
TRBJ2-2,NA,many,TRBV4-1,TGCGCCAGCAGCCAAGGTTTTGGGGCCTCGAACACCGGGGAGCTGTTTTTT,CASSQGFGASNTGELFF
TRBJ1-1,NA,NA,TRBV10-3,TGTGCCGCCGACGGTATTGGAAACACTGAAGCTTTCTTT,CAADGIGNTEAFF
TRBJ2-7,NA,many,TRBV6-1,TGTGCCAGCCAAGGCCGAGGTTCCTACGAGCAGTACTTC,CASQGRGSYEQYF
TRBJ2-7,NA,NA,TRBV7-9,TGTGCCAGCAGTTTACAGAACTACGAGCAGTACTTC,CASSLQNYEQYF
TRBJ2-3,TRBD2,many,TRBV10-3,TGTGCCACCCGACTAGCGGCCACGGAGGATACGCAGTATTTT,CATRLAATEDTQYF
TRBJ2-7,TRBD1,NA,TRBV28,TGTGCCAGCAGAGGGACCGGGACAGGGACGTACGAGCAGTACTTC,CASRGTGTGTYEQYF
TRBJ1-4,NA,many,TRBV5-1,TGCGCCAGCAGTTTTCAGGGTGAAAAACTGTTTTTT,CASSFQGEKLFF
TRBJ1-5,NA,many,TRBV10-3,TGTGCCATCAGTGATTTCGAACAGGGAGTCTATAGCAATCAGCCCCAGCATTTT,CAISDFEQGVYSNQPQHF
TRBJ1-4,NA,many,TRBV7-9,TGTGCCAGCAGCTTAGTAACGGTTCCGACTAATGAAAAACTGTTTTTT,CASSLVTVPTNEKLFF
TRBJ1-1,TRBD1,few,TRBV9,TGTGCCAGCAGCGTTTCGACAGGGGATACTGAAGCTTCCTTT,CASSVSTGDTEASF
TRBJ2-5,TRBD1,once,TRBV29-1,TGCAGCGTTGCTAGTGGGACAGGGGTCGGGGAGACCCAGTACTTC,CSVASGTGVGETQYF
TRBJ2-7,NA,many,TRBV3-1,TGTGCCAGCAGCACGGGACTCCTACCCTACGAGCAGTACTTC,CASSTGLLPYEQYF
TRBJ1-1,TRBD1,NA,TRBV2,TGTGCCAGCCTACGGGACAGGGGAGGCACTGAAGCTTTCTTT,CASLRDRGGTEAFF
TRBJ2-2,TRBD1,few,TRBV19,TGTGCCAGTAGTCTTGGGACAGGGAGGAACACCGGGGAGCTGTTTTTT,CASSLGTGRNTGELFF
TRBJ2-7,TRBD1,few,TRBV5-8,TGTGCCAGCAGGATATGGGGACAGGGGAACCACGAGCAGTACTTC,CASRIWGQGNHEQYF
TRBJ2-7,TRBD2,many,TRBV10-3,TGTGCCATGACTAGCGGGGAGAGCTCCTACGAGCAGTACTTC,CAMTSGESSYEQYF
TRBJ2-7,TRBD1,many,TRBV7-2,TGTGCCAGCAGCGTCAGACAGGGGCCCTACGAGCAGTACTTC,CASSVRQGPYEQYF
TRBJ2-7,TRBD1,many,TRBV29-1,TGCGGGTACTCCGGGACAGGCTACGAGCAGTACTTC,CGYSGTGYEQYF
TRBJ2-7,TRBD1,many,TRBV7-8,TGTGCCAGCAGCTCACGACAGGGCCAATACGAGCAGTACTTC,CASSSRQGQYEQYF
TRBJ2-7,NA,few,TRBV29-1,TGCAGCGTTACGACTGGCCCCTACGAGCAGTACTTC,CSVTTGPYEQYF
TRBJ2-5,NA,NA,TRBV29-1,TGCAGCGTTGATCGGCAGGCCCAAGAGACCCAGTACTTC,CSVDRQAQETQYF
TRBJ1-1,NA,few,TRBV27,TGTGCCAGCAGTAAAGGGACGGTGAACACTGAAGCTTTCTTT,CASSKGTVNTEAFF
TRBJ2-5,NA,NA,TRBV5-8,TGTGCCAGCAGCGAGCCCCCCCAAGAGACCCAGTACTTC,CASSEPPQETQYF
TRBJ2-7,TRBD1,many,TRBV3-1,TGTGCCAGCAGCCGCAGACAGGGCTACGAGCAGTACTTC,CASSRRQGYEQYF
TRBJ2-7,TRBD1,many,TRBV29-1,TGCAGCGTTGACGGGACAGCCTACGAGCAGTACTTC,CSVDGTAYEQYF
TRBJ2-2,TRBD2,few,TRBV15,TGTGCCACCAGCAGAGATGGGCTAGCGGGAGATAACGGGGAGCTGTTTTTT,CATSRDGLAGDNGELFF
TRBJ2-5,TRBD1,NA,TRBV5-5,TGTGCCAGCAGCCATGTGGTGGACAGGGGGCGGGAGACCCAGTACTTC,CASSHVVDRGRETQYF
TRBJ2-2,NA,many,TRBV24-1,TGTGCCACCAGTGATCCACGGCAGGGCAACACCGGGGAGCTGTTTTTT,CATSDPRQGNTGELFF
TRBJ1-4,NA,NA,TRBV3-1,TGTGCCAGCAGCCAATGGCGGCAAGAGAATGAAAAACTGTTTTTT,CASSQWRQENEKLFF
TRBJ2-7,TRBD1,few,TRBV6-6,TGTGCCAGCAGTTACTCGACTTTTGGGACAGAATACGAGCAGTACTTC,CASSYSTFGTEYEQYF
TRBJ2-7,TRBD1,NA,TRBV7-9,TGTGCCAGCAGCTTAGGCAGGGGACAGACCCGCTACGAGCAGTACTTC,CASSLGRGQTRYEQYF
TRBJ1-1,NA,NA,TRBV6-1,TGTGCCAGCATGACCAGGCCGGGACTCAAAGGCGCTGAAGCTTTCTTT,CASMTRPGLKGAEAFF
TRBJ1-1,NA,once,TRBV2,TGTGCCAGCCGGTCGCAGGGCTACGCTTTCTTT,CASRSQGYAFF
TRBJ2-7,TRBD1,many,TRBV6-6,TGTGCCAGCACCTACCTAAGACAGGGGATCACCTACGAGCAGTACTTC,CASTYLRQGITYEQYF
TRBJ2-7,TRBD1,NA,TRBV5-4,TGTGCCAGCAGCCCCTGGAGGACAGGGGTTCCCTACGAGCAGTACTTC,CASSPWRTGVPYEQYF
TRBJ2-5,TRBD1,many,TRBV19,TGTGCCAGTAGTTCCCGGGACAGGGCTCAAGAGACCCAGTACTTC,CASSSRDRAQETQYF
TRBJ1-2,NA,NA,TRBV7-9,TGTGCCAGCAGCCAACAAGGGGGGCTGGGCTATGGCTACACCTTC,CASSQQGGLGYGYTF